This T cell receptor beta chain was captured by sequencing in a study of T-cell memory formation after mild COVID-19. Overall study context: Clusters were largely donor specific.

The sample holds many counts of this clonotype. With constant-segment primers, 5'RACE yielded cDNA libraries of TCR alpha and TCR beta that carried sample barcodes and UMIs. Via MiXCR, TCRdb re-called the 5' RACE reads, giving one row per CDR3 protein. The data show some 490,000 distinct CDR3 sequences, 15% to 20% seen once. The sequenced material came from PBMCs or a T cell subset sorted from them (not recorded which). The receptor was isolated from an adult woman who had mild COVID-19 (a few samples of this study predate the infection). Cell type and time point are not known.

As DNA, the CDR3 is TGTGCCAGCAGCTTCGACAGGGTGAACACTGAAGCTTTCTTT. This codes for CASSFDRVNTEAFF. This chain joins TRBV5-5 and TRBJ1-1, with 7 positions matching TRBD1. Germline loops: CDR1 SGHKS, CDR2 YYEKEE (reference sequence). V lost 2 bases to trimming and J lost 0 bases; unmatched junction nucleotides: 1. CDR3 length equals 14 residues. Complete variable domain (other parts from reference TRBV5-5 and TRBJ1-1): DAGVTQSPTHLIKTRGQQVTLRCSPISGHKSVSWYQQVLGQGPQFIFQYYEKEERGRGNFPDRFSARQFPNYSSELNVNALLLGDSALYLCASSFDRVNTEAFFGQGTRLTVV.